What follows is one TCR beta chain and its context. The entry originates in a study of low-dose radiotherapy and immunotherapy resistance in tumors. Time point in this sample: before trial treatment. Priming of first-strand cDNA relied on TRAV- and TRBV-specific primers (covering alpha and beta chains). Amplification, which lasted roughly 20 PCR cycles, used a constant-region primer and V-primer adapter to amplify TCRs. TCRdb itself ran the reads through MiXCR, one entry per CDR3 protein. The sample yields tens of thousands of distinct CDR3 sequences, roughly a sixth seen once. The specimen was PBMCs, collected before treatment. The sequence came from a male donor with prostate cancer.

CDR3: CASRRVGGTDTQYF. CDR3 nucleotide sequence: TGCGCCAGCAGACGAGTCGGGGGGACAGATACGCAGTATTTT. J is TRBJ2-3 and V is TRBV5-1, with 7 bases fitting TRBD2. CDR1 SGHRS and CDR2 YFSETQ come from the germline V gene. There are 14 residues in the CDR3. The V and J ends lost 5 bases and 3 bases, in that order; junction bases with no gene match: 6.